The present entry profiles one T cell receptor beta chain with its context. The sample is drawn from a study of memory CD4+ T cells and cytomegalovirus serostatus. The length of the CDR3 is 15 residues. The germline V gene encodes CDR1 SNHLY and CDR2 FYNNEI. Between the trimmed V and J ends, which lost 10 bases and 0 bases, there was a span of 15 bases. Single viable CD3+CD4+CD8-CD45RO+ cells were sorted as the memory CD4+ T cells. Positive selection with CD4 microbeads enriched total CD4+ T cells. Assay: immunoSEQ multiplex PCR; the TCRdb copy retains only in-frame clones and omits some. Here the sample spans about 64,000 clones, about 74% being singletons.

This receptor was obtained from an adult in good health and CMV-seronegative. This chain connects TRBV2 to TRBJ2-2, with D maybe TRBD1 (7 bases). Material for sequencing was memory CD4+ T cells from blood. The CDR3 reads CATHGGGANTGELFF. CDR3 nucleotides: TGTGCCACACACGGAGGGGGCGCGAACACCGGGGAGCTGTTTTTT.